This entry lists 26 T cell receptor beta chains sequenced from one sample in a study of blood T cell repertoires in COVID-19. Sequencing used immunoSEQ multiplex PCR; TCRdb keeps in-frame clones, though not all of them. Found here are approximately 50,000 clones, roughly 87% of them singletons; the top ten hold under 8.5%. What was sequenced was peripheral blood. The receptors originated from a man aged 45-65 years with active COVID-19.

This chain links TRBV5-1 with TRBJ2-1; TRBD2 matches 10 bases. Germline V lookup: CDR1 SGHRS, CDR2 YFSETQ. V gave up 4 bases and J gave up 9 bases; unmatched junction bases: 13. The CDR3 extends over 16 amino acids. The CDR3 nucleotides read TGCGCCAGCAGCAAGGATATACCTAGCGGGAGCAGTGAGCAGTTCTTC. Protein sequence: CASSKDIPSGSSEQFF.

CDR3 in amino acids: CSARLDYEQYF. The CDR3 nucleotides read TGCAGTGCTAGACTAGACTACGAGCAGTACTTC. The rearrangement uses TRBV20-1 and TRBJ2-7, with D hard to call. CDR3 size: 11 residues. V shed 2 bases and J shed 3 bases, with 5 bases lying between them. In germline, CDR1 is DFQATT, CDR2 SNEGSKA (reference sequence).

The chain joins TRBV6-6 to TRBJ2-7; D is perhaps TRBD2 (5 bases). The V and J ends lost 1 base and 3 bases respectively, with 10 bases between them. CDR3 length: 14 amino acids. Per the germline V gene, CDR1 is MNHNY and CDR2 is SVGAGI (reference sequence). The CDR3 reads CASSYFHRDYEQYF. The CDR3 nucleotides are TGTGCCAGCAGTTACTTCCACCGGGACTACGAGCAGTACTTC.

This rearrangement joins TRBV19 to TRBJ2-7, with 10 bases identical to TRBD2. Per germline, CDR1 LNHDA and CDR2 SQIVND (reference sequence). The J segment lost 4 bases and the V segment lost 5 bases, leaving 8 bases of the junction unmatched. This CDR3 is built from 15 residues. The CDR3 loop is CASSPWTSGTYEQYF. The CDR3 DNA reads TGTGCCAGTAGTCCTTGGACTAGCGGAACTTACGAGCAGTACTTC.

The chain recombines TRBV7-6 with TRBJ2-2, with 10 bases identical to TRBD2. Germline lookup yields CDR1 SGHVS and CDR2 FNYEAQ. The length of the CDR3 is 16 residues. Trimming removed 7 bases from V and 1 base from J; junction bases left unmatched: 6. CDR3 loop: CASTASGGRNTGELFF. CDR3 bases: TGTGCCAGCACGGCTAGCGGGGGTCGGAACACCGGGGAGCTGTTTTTT.

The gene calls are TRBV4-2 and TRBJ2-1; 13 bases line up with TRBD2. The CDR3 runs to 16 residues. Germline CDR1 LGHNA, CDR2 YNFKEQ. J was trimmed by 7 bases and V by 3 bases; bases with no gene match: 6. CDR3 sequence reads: CASSQEGLAGVNEQFF. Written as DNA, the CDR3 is TGTGCCAGCAGCCAGGAAGGACTAGCGGGAGTTAATGAGCAGTTCTTC.

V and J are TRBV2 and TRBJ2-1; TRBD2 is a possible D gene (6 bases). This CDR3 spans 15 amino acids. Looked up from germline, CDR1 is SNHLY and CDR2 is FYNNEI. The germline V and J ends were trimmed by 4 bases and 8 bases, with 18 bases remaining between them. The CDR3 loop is CASSGAAGPYDEQFF. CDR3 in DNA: TGTGCCAGCAGTGGGGCAGCGGGCCCTTATGATGAGCAGTTCTTC.

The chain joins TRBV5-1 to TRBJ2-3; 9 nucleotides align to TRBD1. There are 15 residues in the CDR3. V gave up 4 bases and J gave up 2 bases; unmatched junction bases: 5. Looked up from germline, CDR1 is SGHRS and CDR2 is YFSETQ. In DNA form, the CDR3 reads TGCGCCAGCAGCCCGGGACAGGGTGCCACAGATACGCAGTATTTT. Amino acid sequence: CASSPGQGATDTQYF.

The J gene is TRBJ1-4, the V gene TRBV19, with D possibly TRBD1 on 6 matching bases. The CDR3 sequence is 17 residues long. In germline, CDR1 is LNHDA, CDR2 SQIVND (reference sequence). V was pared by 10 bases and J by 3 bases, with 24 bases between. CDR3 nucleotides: TGTGCCACAAAGACCACAGGGAGAGGCAATTCTAATGAAAAACTGTTTTTT. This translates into CATKTTGRGNSNEKLFF.

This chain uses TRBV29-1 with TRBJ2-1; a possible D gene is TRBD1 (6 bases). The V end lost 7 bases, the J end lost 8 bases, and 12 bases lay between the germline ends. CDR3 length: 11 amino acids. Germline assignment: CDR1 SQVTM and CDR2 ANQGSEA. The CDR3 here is CSAGGGDEQFF. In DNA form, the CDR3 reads TGCAGCGCGGGTGGGGGCGATGAGCAGTTCTTC.

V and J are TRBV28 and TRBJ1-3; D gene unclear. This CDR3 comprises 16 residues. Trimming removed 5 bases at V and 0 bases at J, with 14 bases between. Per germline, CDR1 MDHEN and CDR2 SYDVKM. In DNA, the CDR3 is TGTGCCAGCAGTCCCGGTGGAGCCCTCTCTGGAAACACCATATATTTT. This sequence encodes CASSPGGALSGNTIYF.

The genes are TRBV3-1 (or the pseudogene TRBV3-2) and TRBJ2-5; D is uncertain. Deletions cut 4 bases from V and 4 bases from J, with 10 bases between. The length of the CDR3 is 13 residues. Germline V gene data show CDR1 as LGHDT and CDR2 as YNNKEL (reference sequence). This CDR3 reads CASSLYVAETQYF. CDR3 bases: TGTGCCAGCAGCCTCTACGTAGCAGAGACCCAGTACTTC.

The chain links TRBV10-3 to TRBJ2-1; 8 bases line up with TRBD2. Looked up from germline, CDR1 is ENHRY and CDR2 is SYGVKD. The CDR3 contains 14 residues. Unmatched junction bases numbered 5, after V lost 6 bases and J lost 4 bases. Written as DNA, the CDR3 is TGTGCCATCAGGGACCGGGAGGGTTACAATGAGCAGTTCTTC. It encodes CAIRDREGYNEQFF.

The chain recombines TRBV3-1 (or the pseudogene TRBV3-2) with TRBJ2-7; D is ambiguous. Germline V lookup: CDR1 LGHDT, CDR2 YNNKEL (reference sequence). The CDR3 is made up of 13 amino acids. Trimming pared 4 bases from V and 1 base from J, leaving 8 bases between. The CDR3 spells CASSLVGSYEQYF. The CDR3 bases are TGTGCCAGCAGCCTGGTCGGGTCCTACGAGCAGTACTTC.

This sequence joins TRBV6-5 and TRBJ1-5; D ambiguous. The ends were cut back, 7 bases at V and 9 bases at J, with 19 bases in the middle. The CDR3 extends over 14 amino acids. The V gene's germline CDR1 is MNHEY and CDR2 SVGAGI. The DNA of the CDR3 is TGTGCCAGCATCGAGAGGCGCGGGGTTCGGCCCCAGCATTTT. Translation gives CASIERRGVRPQHF.

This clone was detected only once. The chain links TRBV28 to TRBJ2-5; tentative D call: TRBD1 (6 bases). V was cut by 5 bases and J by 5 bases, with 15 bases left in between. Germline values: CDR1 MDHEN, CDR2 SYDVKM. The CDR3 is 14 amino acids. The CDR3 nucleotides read TGTGCCAGCAGTGGACAGCCGCGAATGGAGACCCAGTACTTC. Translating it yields CASSGQPRMETQYF.

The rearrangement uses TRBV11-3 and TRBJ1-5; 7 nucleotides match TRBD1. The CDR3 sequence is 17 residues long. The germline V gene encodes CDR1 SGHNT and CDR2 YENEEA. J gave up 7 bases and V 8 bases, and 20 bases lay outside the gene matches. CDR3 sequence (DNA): TGTGCCAGCTCGAGCCGAGACAGGGAGGTCCCCCCCCAGCCCCAGCATTTT. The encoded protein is CASSSRDREVPPQPQHF.

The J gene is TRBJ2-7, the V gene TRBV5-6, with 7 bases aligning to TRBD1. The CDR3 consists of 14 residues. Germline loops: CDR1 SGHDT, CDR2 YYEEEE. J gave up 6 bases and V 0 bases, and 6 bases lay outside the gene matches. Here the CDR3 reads CASSLVRGPGEQYF. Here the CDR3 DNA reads TGTGCCAGCAGCTTGGTAAGGGGGCCGGGCGAGCAGTACTTC.

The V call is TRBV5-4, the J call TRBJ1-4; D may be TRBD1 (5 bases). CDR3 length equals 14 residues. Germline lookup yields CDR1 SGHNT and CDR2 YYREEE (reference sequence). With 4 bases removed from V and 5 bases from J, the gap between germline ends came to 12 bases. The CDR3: CASSRGLENEKLFF. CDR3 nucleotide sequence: TGTGCCAGCAGCCGGGGGTTAGAGAATGAAAAACTGTTTTTT. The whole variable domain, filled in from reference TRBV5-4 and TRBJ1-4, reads ETGVTQSPTHLIKTRGQQVTLRCSSQSGHNTVSWYQQALGQGPQFIFQYYREEENGRGNFPPRFSGLQFPNYSSELNVNALELDDSALYLCASSRGLENEKLFFGSGTQLSVL.

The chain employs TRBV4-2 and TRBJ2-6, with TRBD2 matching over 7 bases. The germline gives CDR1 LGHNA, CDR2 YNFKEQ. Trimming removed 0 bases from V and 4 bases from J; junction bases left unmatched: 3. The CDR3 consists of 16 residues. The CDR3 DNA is TGTGCCAGCAGCCAAGATGCGGGGGACGGGGCCAACGTCCTGACTTTC. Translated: CASSQDAGDGANVLTF.

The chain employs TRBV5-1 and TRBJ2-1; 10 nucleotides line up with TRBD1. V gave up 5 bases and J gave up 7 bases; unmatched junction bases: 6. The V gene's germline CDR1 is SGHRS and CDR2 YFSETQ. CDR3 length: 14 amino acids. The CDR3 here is CASREGTGVNEQFF. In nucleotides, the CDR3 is TGCGCCAGCAGAGAAGGGACAGGGGTGAATGAGCAGTTCTTC.

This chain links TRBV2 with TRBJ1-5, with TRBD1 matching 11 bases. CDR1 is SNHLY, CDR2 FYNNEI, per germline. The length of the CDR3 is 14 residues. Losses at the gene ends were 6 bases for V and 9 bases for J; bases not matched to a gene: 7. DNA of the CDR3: TGTGCCAGCAGCGTGGGACAGGGGGTTACGCCCCAGCATTTT. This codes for CASSVGQGVTPQHF.

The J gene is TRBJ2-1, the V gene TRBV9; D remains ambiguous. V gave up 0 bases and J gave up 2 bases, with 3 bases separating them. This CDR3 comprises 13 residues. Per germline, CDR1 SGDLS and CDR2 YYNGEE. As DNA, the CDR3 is TGTGCCAGCAGCGTAGCCACCTACAATGAGCAGTTCTTC. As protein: CASSVATYNEQFF.

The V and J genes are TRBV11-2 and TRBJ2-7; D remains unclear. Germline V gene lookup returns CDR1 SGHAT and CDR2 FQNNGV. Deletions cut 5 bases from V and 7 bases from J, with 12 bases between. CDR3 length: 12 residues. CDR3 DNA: TGTGCCAGCAGCCCGCTAGGAGAGGAGCAGTACTTC. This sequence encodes CASSPLGEEQYF.

The CDR3: CASSQRSPRANVLTF. CDR3 nucleotides: TGCGCCAGCAGCCAGAGGTCCCCGCGGGCCAACGTCCTGACTTTC. The rearrangement uses TRBV4-3 and TRBJ2-6; D not certain. The V end lost 3 bases, the J end lost 5 bases, and 11 bases lay between the germline ends. The germline CDR1 and CDR2 sequences are LGHNA and YSLEER. The CDR3 length is 15 residues.

The DNA for the CDR3 is TGTGCCAGCAGTGATCACAGGGGGCTTTACAATGAGCAGTTCTTC. Protein: CASSDHRGLYNEQFF. The rearrangement links TRBV25-1 to TRBJ2-1, with 9 bases fitting TRBD1. Germline CDR1 and CDR2: MGHDK and SYGVNS. V lost 3 bases to trimming and J lost 4 bases; unmatched junction nucleotides: 4. CDR3 size: 15 residues.